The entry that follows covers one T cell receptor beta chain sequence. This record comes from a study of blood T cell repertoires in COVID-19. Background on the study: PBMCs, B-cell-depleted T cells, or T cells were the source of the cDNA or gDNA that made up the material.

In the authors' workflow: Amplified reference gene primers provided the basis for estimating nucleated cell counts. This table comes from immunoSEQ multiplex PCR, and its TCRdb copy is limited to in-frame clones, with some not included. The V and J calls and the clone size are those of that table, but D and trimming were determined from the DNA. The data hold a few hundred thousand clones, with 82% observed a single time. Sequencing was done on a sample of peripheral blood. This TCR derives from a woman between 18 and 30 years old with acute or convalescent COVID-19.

This CDR3 is CATSRDSEAFF. The CDR3 DNA reads as TGTGCCACCAGCAGGGACAGTGAAGCTTTCTTT. V is TRBV15 and J is TRBJ1-1; D perhaps matches TRBD1 (6 bases). Germline loops: CDR1 LNHNV, CDR2 YYDKDF (reference sequence). V was pared by 3 bases and J by 7 bases, with 6 bases between. The CDR3 sequence is 11 residues long.